This paragraph reports one T cell receptor beta chain. The source of the sample is a study of T-cell reconstitution after alpha-beta-depleted transplantation in children. The authors prepared the TCRbeta library with unique molecular identifiers. TCRdb called the PCR reads again in MiXCR, with one record for every CDR3 protein. The data hold 440,000 or so distinct CDR3 sequences, with about 45% observed a single time. This receptor was identified in a girl aged 2 to 9 with aplastic anemia, due to receive a stem cell transplant. The sample consisted of PBMCs, taken before TCRalphabeta/CD19-depleted stem cell transplant.

CDR3 in amino acids: CASSLPGLNQPQHF. The DNA for the CDR3 is TGTGCCAGCAGTTTACCAGGGCTGAATCAGCCCCAGCATTTT. The J gene is TRBJ1-5, the V gene TRBV12-3 or TRBV12-4, with a tentative D call TRBD1 (5 bases). The CDR3 is made up of 14 amino acids. Trimming pared 2 bases from V and 4 bases from J, leaving 9 bases between.